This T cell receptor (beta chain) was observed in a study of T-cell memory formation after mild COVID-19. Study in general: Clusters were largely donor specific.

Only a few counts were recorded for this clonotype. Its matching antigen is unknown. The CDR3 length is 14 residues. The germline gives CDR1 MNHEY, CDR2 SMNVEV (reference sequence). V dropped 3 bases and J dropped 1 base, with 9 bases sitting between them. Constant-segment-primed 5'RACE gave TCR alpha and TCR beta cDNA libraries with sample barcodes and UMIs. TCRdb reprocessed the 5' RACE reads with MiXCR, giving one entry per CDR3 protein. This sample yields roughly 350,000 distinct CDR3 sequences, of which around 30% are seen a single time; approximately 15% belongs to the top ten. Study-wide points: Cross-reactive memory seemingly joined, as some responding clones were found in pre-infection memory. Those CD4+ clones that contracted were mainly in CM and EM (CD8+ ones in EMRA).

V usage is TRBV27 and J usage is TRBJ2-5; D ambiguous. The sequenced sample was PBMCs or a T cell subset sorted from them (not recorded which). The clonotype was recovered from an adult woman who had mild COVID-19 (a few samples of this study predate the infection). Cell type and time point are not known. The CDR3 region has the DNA TGTGCCAGCAGTTTTTCAGGCACCCAAGAGACCCAGTACTTC. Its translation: CASSFSGTQETQYF.